One and the same sample provided the 2 T cell receptor beta chains below, sequenced in a study of beta chain features in type 1 diabetes. All of the isolated RNA was reverse transcribed, so expressed TCRB transcripts were sequenced. Only in-frame clones appear in the TCRdb table, and some are missing; sequencing was by immunoSEQ multiplex PCR. Among 150,000 to 200,000 clones listed, 7.5% to 9.5% were seen once. Findings of the study overall: Moderate yet significant TCRB CDR3 shortening was seen in Type 1 diabetes patients in all four CD4+ subsets.

Antigens of these TCRs are unknown. The source material was central memory CD4+ T cells from blood. The receptors derive from a woman between 18 and 29 years old with type 1 diabetes.

This clone was seen more than once but under ten times. The chain recombines TRBV18 with TRBJ1-2; 7 nucleotides match TRBD1. This CDR3 has 14 amino acids. With 3 bases clipped from V and 4 bases from J, the junction kept 5 bases outside the gene matches. In germline, CDR1 is KGHSH, CDR2 LQKENI. The CDR3 sequence: CASSPGTAGYGYTF. The CDR3 DNA follows: TGTGCCAGCTCACCCGGGACAGCAGGCTATGGCTACACCTTC.

This clone was recorded a few times. V and J are TRBV10-3 and TRBJ2-5, with D possibly TRBD2 on 6 matching bases. The DNA end lines up better with TRBJ2-7; the J call may be wrong. The germline V gene encodes CDR1 ENHRY and CDR2 SYGVKD. This CDR3 region has 15 residues. The CDR3 DNA follows: TGTGCCATCAGTGGGAGCGGCGGGGTTACCTACGAGCAGTACTTC. It yields the protein CAISGSGGVTYEQYF.